This entry is about one T cell receptor (beta chain). Antigen: not known. This CDR3 comprises 14 residues. V gave up 2 bases and J gave up 2 bases; unmatched junction bases: 1. Germline V lookup: CDR1 SGHRS, CDR2 YFSETQ. Generated by immunoSEQ multiplex PCR, the TCRdb table keeps only in-frame clones and is missing some. This sample has 70,000 to 80,000 clones, with about 91% found just once. The sample belongs to a study of OX40 agonist ivuxolimab in advanced cancers. No patient had autoimmune disease or received systemic immunosuppression. General study findings and limits: At 0.1 to 3.0 mg/kg, clonal expansion of CD4+ and CD8+ blood T cells had occurred by week 6.

The clonotype comes from an adult with an advanced solid tumor such as melanoma, head and neck, liver or kidney cancer. The input for sequencing was CD4+ or CD8+ T cells sorted from blood, taken in a trial of the OX40 agonist ivuxolimab. The gene calls are TRBV5-1 and TRBJ1-3; 7 nucleotides match TRBD1. The CDR3 sequence: CASSLGGTGNTIYF. CDR3 coding DNA: TGCGCCAGCAGCTTAGGGGGCACTGGAAACACCATATATTTT.